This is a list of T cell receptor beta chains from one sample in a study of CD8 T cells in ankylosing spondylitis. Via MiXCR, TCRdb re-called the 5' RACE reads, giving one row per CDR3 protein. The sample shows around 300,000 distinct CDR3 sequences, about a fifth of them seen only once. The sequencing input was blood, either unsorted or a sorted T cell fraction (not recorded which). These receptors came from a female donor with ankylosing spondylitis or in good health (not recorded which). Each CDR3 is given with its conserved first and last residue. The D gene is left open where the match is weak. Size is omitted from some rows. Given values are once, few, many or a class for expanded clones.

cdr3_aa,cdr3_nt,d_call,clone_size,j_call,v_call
CSARGGVNTQYF,TGCAGTGCTAGAGGTGGCGTGAATACGCAGTATTTT,-,many,TRBJ2-3,TRBV20-1
CASSLSSGTGGDTQYF,TGTGCCAGCAGTTTATCGTCCGGGACAGGGGGAGATACGCAGTATTTT,TRBD1,-,TRBJ2-3,TRBV27
CSATLAGWNEQFF,TGCAGTGCTACCCTAGCGGGATGGAATGAGCAGTTCTTC,TRBD2,-,TRBJ2-1,TRBV20-1
CASSLTAGGLGEQFF,TGTGCCAGCAGCTTAACAGCGGGAGGGCTAGGGGAGCAGTTCTTC,TRBD2,-,TRBJ2-1,TRBV7-2
CATRDRGVSGKQFF,TGTGCCACCAGGGACAGGGGTGTAAGTGGTAAGCAGTTCTTC,TRBD1,-,TRBJ2-1,TRBV24-1
CTVGQDGETQYF,TGCACCGTGGGACAGGACGGGGAGACCCAGTACTTC,TRBD1,medium-sized,TRBJ2-5,TRBV29-1
CSVMRSADTQYF,TGCAGCGTGATGAGAAGCGCAGATACGCAGTATTTT,-,many,TRBJ2-3,TRBV29-1
CASSSRTSGSGSQETQYF,TGTGCCAGCAGCTCGCGGACTAGCGGCTCTGGGTCCCAAGAGACCCAGTACTTC,TRBD2,few,TRBJ2-5,TRBV11-1
CASSSVSGRAADTQYF,TGTGCCAGCAGCTCCGTTAGCGGGAGGGCCGCAGATACGCAGTATTTT,TRBD2,-,TRBJ2-3,TRBV7-9
CASSYAGWAGYTF,TGTGCCAGCAGTTATGCAGGGTGGGCAGGCTACACCTTC,-,-,TRBJ1-2,TRBV6-5
CASSLPDSYSGNTIYF,TGTGCCAGCAGCCTCCCGGACAGCTACTCTGGAAACACCATATATTTT,-,-,TRBJ1-3,TRBV3-1
CASSPEGHQPQHF,TGTGCCAGCAGCCCGGAAGGTCATCAGCCCCAGCATTTT,-,few,TRBJ1-5,TRBV7-9
CASMGTGRERDNEQFF,TGTGCCAGCATGGGGACGGGGCGGGAGCGCGACAATGAGCAGTTCTTC,TRBD2,few,TRBJ2-1,TRBV6-2/TRBV6-3
CSAHRGANTGELFF,TGCAGTGCCCACAGGGGGGCGAACACCGGGGAGCTGTTTTTT,TRBD1,-,TRBJ2-2,TRBV20-1
CASSFIVSTSTFF,TGTGCCAGCAGTTTTATCGTTTCTACCAGTACGTTCTTC,-,many,TRBJ2-1,TRBV12-3/TRBV12-4
CASSQSGLAGGNEQFF,TGCGCCAGCAGCCAATCTGGACTAGCGGGAGGCAATGAGCAGTTCTTC,TRBD2,-,TRBJ2-1,TRBV4-3
CASSLVPMNTEAFF,TGTGCCAGCAGCTTAGTTCCTATGAACACTGAAGCTTTCTTT,-,few,TRBJ1-1,TRBV7-2
CASSPGVRRGEQYF,TGCGCCAGCAGCCCGGGAGTGCGCAGGGGAGAGCAGTACTTC,-,-,TRBJ2-7,TRBV5-1
CASNGGGEQYF,TGTGCCAGCAATGGAGGGGGGGAGCAGTACTTC,-,-,TRBJ2-7,TRBV25-1
CASSQVFGQGASNEQYF,TGTGCCAGCAGCCAAGTTTTTGGACAGGGGGCTTCGAACGAGCAGTACTTC,TRBD1,few,TRBJ2-7,TRBV4-2
CATSRGGVGEQFF,TGTGCCACCAGCAGGGGGGGGGTGGGTGAGCAGTTCTTC,TRBD2,few,TRBJ2-1,TRBV15
CASSPRYEQYF,TGTGCCAGCAGCCCCCGCTACGAGCAGTACTTC,-,few,TRBJ2-7,TRBV6-6
CASSFGLLRAGELFF,TGTGCCAGCAGTTTCGGTCTCCTAAGGGCCGGGGAGCTGTTTTTT,-,-,TRBJ2-2,TRBV27
CASSQVSRRVNTGELFF,TGTGCCAGCAGCCAAGTCTCTAGACGAGTCAACACCGGGGAGCTGTTTTTT,-,-,TRBJ2-2,TRBV14
CASRGTFTTDTQYF,TGTGCCAGCAGGGGGACTTTTACCACAGATACGCAGTATTTT,-,-,TRBJ2-3,TRBV2
CSAGGGAGAFNEQYF,TGCAGTGCGGGGGGGGGCGCGGGAGCTTTCAACGAGCAGTACTTC,-,few,TRBJ2-7,TRBV20-1
CASSLAARGSSYNEQFF,TGCGCCAGCAGCTTGGCGGCGCGGGGGAGCTCCTACAATGAGCAGTTCTTC,TRBD2,-,TRBJ2-1,TRBV5-1
CASRRAGSETQYF,TGTGCCAGCAGACGAGCGGGATCGGAGACCCAGTACTTC,TRBD2,-,TRBJ2-5,TRBV27
CASSSGKNTEAFF,TGTGCCAGCAGCTCCGGAAAGAACACTGAAGCTTTCTTT,-,-,TRBJ1-1,TRBV7-3
CASSGDRVSTDTQYF,TGTGCCAGCAGTGGGGACAGAGTTAGCACAGATACGCAGTATTTT,TRBD1,few,TRBJ2-3,TRBV2
CSVLAATNTGELFF,TGCAGCGTTTTAGCAGCAACGAACACCGGGGAGCTGTTTTTT,-,few,TRBJ2-2,TRBV29-1
CASSSHYGGPYNEQFF,TGTGCCAGCAGCTCCCATTATGGGGGTCCCTACAATGAGCAGTTCTTC,-,-,TRBJ2-1,TRBV11-2
CASRGGLAGYNEQFF,TGCGCCAGCAGAGGTGGACTAGCGGGGTACAATGAGCAGTTCTTC,TRBD2,-,TRBJ2-1,TRBV5-1
CASSKGDGTTLSYEQYF,TGTGCCAGCAGCAAAGGGGATGGGACGACGCTTTCGTACGAGCAGTACTTC,-,-,TRBJ2-7,TRBV21-1
CASRRGGTASYEQYF,TGTGCCAGCAGAAGAGGTGGGACGGCGTCCTACGAGCAGTACTTC,-,-,TRBJ2-7,TRBV27
CASSYSRGSTDTQYF,TGTGCCAGCAGCTACAGCAGGGGAAGCACAGATACGCAGTATTTT,-,few,TRBJ2-3,TRBV7-2
CSAPGTLPLETQYF,TGCAGTGCCCCCGGGACACTACCACTTGAGACCCAGTACTTC,-,many,TRBJ2-5,TRBV20-1
CSASRGLPTDTQYF,TGCAGTGCTAGTCGGGGACTTCCCACAGATACGCAGTATTTT,-,-,TRBJ2-3,TRBV20-1
CASSPWGGTGELFF,TGTGCCAGCAGCCCCTGGGGGGGCACCGGGGAGCTGTTTTTT,TRBD2,-,TRBJ2-2,TRBV7-2
CASSLWDTGELFF,TGTGCCAGCAGCTTATGGGACACCGGGGAGCTGTTTTTT,-,many,TRBJ2-2,TRBV7-9
CAIKGGTNYGYTF,TGTGCCATCAAGGGAGGAACTAACTATGGCTACACCTTC,-,few,TRBJ1-2,TRBV10-3
CASSEWKGMSNEQFF,TGTGCCAGCAGTGAATGGAAAGGGATGAGCAATGAGCAGTTCTTC,-,-,TRBJ2-1,TRBV6-1
CASSLRSNWYGYTF,TGTGCCAGCAGCTTAAGATCTAACTGGTATGGCTACACCTTC,-,-,TRBJ1-2,TRBV7-2
CSVGGAPGYEQYF,TGCAGCGTTGGTGGGGCCCCGGGTTACGAGCAGTACTTC,-,many,TRBJ2-7,TRBV29-1
CASRGTSGSQETQYF,TGTGCCAGCAGGGGGACTAGCGGGAGTCAAGAGACCCAGTACTTC,TRBD2,many,TRBJ2-5,TRBV12-3/TRBV12-4
CASTPLGYNEQFF,TGTGCCAGCACTCCCTTGGGGTACAATGAGCAGTTCTTC,-,-,TRBJ2-1,TRBV6-2/TRBV6-3
CASSQGLDNTGELFF,TGTGCCAGCAGCCAGGGACTTGATAACACCGGGGAGCTGTTTTTT,-,-,TRBJ2-2,TRBV7-2
CASSLRVGGANTEAFF,TGTGCCAGCAGCCTACGTGTTGGGGGTGCGAACACTGAAGCTTTCTTT,-,many,TRBJ1-1,TRBV12-3/TRBV12-4
CSAPGFRDRGRNEQFF,TGCAGTGCTCCCGGGTTCCGAGACAGGGGCCGGAATGAGCAGTTCTTC,TRBD1,-,TRBJ2-1,TRBV20-1
CASSQQDAGTSMNEQFF,TGTGCCAGCAGCCAACAAGACGCCGGGACTAGTATGAATGAGCAGTTCTTC,TRBD2,-,TRBJ2-1,TRBV4-2
CASSHGVAEQYF,TGTGCCAGCAGCCACGGGGTGGCCGAGCAGTACTTC,-,-,TRBJ2-7,TRBV5-6
CSATPATSGISLEQFF,TGCAGTGCCACCCCCGCTACCTCCGGGATATCACTTGAGCAGTTCTTC,-,-,TRBJ2-1,TRBV20-1